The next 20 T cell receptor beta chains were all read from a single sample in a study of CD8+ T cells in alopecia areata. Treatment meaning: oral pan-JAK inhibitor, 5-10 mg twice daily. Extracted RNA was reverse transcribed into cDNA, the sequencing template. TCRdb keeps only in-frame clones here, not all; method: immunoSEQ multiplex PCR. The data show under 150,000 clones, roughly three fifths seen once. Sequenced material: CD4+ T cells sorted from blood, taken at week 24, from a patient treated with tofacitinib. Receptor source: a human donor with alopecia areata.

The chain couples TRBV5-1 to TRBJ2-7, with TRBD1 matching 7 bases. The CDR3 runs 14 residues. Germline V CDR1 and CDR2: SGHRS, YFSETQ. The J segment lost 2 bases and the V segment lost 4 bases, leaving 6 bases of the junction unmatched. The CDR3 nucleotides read TGCGCCAGCAGCCTAACCACAGGGGCCTACGAGCAGTACTTC. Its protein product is CASSLTTGAYEQYF.

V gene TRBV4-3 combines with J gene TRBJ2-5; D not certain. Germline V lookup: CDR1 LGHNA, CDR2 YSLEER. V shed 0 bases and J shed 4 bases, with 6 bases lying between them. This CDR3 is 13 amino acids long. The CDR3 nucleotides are TGCGCCAGCAGCCAAGATCCCGGAGAGACCCAGTACTTC. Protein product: CASSQDPGETQYF.

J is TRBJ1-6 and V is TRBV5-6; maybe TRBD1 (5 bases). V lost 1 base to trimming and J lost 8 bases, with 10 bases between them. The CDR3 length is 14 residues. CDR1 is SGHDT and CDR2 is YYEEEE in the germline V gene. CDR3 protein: CASSLWAGYSPLHF. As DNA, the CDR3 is TGTGCCAGCAGCTTGTGGGCAGGGTATTCACCCCTCCACTTT.

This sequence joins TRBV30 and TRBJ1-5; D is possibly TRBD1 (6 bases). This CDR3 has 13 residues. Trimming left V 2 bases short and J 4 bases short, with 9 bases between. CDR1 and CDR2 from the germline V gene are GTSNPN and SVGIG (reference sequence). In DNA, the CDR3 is TGTGCCTGGAGTAAACAGGGTAATCAGCCCCAGCATTTT. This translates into CAWSKQGNQPQHF.

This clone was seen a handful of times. CDR3 in amino acids: CSVGEGSYEQYF. The CDR3 DNA reads TGCAGCGTTGGAGAGGGATCCTACGAGCAGTACTTC. V usage is TRBV29-1 and J usage is TRBJ2-7; TRBD2 is a possible D gene (5 bases). This CDR3 has 12 amino acids. The germline V gene has CDR1 SQVTM and CDR2 ANQGSEA. V lost 4 bases and J lost 1, with 8 bases in between.

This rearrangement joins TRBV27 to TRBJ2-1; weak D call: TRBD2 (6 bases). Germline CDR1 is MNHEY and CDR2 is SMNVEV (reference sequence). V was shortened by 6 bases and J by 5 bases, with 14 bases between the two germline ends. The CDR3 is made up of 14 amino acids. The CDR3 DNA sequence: TGTGCCAGCAGCCGCGCGGGGCCTCACAATGAGCAGTTCTTC. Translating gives CASSRAGPHNEQFF.

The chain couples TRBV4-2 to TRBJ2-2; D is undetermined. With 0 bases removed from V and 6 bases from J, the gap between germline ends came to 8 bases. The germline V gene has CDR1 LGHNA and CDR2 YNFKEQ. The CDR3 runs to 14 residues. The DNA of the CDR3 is TGTGCCAGCAGCCAAGATCCCATACCCGGGGAGCTGTTTTTT. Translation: CASSQDPIPGELFF.

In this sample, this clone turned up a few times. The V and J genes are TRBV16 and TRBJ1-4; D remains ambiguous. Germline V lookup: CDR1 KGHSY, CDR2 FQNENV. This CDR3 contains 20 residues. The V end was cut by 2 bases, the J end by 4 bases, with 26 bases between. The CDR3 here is CASSQPTLKTAAYNNEKLFF. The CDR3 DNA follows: TGTGCCAGCAGCCAACCGACCCTGAAAACAGCAGCCTACAATAATGAAAAACTGTTTTTT.

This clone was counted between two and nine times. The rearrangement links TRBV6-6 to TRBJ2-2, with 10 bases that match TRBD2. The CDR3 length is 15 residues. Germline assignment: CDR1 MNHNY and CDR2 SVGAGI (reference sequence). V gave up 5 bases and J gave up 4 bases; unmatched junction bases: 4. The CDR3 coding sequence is TGTGCCAGCAGTCCCGGACTAGCGGTCACCGGGGAGCTGTTTTTT. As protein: CASSPGLAVTGELFF.

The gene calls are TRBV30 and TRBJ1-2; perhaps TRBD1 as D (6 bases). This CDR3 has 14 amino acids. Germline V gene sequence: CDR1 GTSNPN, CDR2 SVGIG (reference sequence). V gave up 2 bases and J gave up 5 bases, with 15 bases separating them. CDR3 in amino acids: CAWSLAGDRYGYTF. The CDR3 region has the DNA TGTGCCTGGAGTTTGGCAGGGGATAGGTATGGCTACACCTTC.

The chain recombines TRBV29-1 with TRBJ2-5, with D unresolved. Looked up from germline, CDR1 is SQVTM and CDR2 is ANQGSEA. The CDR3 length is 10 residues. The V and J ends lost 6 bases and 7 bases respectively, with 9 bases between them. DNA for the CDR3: TGCAGCGTCCTTGGTGGGACCCAGTACTTC. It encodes CSVLGGTQYF. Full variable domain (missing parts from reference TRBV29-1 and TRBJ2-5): SAVISQKPSRDICQRGTSLTIQCQVDSQVTMMFWYRQQPGQSLTLIATANQGSEATYESGFVIDKFPISRPNLTFSTLTVSNMSPEDSSIYLCSVLGGTQYFGPGTRLLVL.

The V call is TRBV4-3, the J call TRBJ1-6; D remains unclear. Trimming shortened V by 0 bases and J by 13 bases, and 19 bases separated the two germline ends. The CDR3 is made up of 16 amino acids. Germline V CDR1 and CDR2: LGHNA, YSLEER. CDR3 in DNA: TGCGCCAGCAGCCAAGAGCCCGAGGGTATGGGCCAGCCCCTCCACTTT. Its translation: CASSQEPEGMGQPLHF.

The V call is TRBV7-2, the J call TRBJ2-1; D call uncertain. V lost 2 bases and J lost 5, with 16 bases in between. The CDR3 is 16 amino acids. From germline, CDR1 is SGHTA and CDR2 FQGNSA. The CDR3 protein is CASSLLRAPIHNEQFF. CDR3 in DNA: TGTGCCAGCAGCTTACTCCGGGCCCCTATTCACAATGAGCAGTTCTTC.

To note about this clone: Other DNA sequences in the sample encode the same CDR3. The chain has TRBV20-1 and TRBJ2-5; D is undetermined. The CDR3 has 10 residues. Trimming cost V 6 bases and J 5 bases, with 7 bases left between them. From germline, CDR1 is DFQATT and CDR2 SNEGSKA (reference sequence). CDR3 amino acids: CSARVETQYF. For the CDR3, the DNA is TGCAGTGCCCGCGTGGAGACCCAGTACTTC.

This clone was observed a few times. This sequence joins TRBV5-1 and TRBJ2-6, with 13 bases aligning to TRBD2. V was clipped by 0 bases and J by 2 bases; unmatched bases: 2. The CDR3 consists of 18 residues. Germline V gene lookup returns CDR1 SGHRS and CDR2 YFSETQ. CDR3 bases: TGCGCCAGCAGCTTGGTCGGACTAGCGGGGGCTGGGGCCAACGTCCTGACTTTC. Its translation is CASSLVGLAGAGANVLTF.

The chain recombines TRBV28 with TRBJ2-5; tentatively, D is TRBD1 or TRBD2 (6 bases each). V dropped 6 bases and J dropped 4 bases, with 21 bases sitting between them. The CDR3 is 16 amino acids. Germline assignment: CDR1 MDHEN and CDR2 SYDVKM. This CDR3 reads CASSPHGGAWRETQYF. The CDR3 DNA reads TGTGCCAGCAGCCCGCACGGGGGCGCGTGGCGAGAGACCCAGTACTTC. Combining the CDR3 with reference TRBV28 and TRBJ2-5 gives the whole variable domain DVKVTQSSRYLVKRTGEKVFLECVQDMDHENMFWYRQDPGLGLRLIYFSYDVKMKEKGDIPEGYSVSREKKERFSLILESASTNQTSMYLCASSPHGGAWRETQYFGPGTRLLVL.

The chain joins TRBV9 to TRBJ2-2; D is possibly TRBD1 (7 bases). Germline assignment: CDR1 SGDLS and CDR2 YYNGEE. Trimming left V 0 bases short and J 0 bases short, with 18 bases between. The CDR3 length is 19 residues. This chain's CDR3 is CASSVALPGGGPNTGELFF. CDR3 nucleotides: TGTGCCAGCAGCGTAGCGCTCCCAGGGGGAGGACCGAACACCGGGGAGCTGTTTTTT.

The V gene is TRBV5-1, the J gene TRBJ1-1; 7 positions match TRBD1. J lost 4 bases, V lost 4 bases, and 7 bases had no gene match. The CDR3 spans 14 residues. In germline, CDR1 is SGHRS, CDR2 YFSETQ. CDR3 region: CASSGGGGRTEAFF. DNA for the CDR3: TGCGCCAGCAGCGGAGGGGGCGGACGCACTGAAGCTTTCTTT.

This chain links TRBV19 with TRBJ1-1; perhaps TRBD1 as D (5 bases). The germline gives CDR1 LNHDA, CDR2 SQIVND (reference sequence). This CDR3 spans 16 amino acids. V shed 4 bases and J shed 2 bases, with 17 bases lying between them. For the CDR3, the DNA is TGTGCCAGTAGTAACACCGGGGGAGGAGGAAACACTGAAGCTTTCTTT. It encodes CASSNTGGGGNTEAFF.

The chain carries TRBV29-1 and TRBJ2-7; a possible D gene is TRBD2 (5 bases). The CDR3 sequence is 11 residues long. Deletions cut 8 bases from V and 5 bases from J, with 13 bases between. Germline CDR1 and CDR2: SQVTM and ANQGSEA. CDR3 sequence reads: CSYRDSNEQYF. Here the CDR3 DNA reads TGCAGCTACCGGGATTCTAACGAGCAGTACTTC.